A selection of T cell receptor beta chains follows, all from one sample in a study of metastatic and nonmetastatic thyroid tumors. TCRdb called clones again from the PCR reads with MiXCR. The sample lists about 15,000 clones; roughly 24% were seen once. Sequencing was performed on tumor tissue. The receptor source for this set is a female donor with papillary thyroid cancer or a benign thyroid nodule (not recorded which). Some clones in this sample may be carry-over from other donors' samples. Both conserved end residues are part of each CDR3. D genes are given only for firm matches. Size is omitted from some rows. Given values are once, few, many or a class for expanded clones.

V	D	J	size	CDR3	DNA
TRBV19	-	TRBJ2-6	many	CASSNSGANVLTF	TGTGCCAGTAGTAACTCTGGGGCCAACGTCCTGACTTTC
TRBV6-2/TRBV6-3	-	TRBJ2-7	-	CASSHPGLSYEQCF	TGTGCCAGCAGTCACCCTGGCCTCTCCTACGAGCAGTGCTTC
TRBV11-3	-	TRBJ1-1	many	CASSRSGVEAFF	TGTGCCAGCAGCCGGTCAGGGGTTGAAGCTTTCTTT
TRBV6-2/TRBV6-3	TRBD1	TRBJ2-5	-	CASSGTGSQETQYF	TGTGCCAGCAGTGGGACAGGGAGTCAAGAGACCCAGTACTTC
TRBV20-1	-	TRBJ1-2	-	CSAREEYNSFGYTF	TGCAGTGCTAGAGAGGAGTACAACTCATTTGGCTACACCTTC
TRBV11-2	-	TRBJ2-1	-	CASTIVLAGKNEQFF	TGTGCCAGCACCATAGTACTAGCTGGAAAAAATGAGCAGTTCTTC
TRBV27	-	TRBJ2-5	many	CASSLRGGGETQYF	TGTGCCAGCAGTTTAAGAGGGGGAGGGGAGACCCAGTACTTC
TRBV10-3	-	TRBJ1-4	few	CAISESGRSEKLFF	TGTGCCATCAGTGAGAGCGGGCGGTCTGAAAAACTGTTTTTT
TRBV30	-	TRBJ2-2	many	CASTRDGGTGELFF	TGTGCCTCCACCCGGGACGGAGGGACCGGGGAGCTGTTTTTT
TRBV20-1	-	TRBJ2-2	-	CSAIGAVANTGELFF	TGCAGTGCTATTGGAGCGGTCGCGAACACCGGGGAGCTGTTTTTT
TRBV4-3	-	TRBJ2-5	medium-sized	CASSLEAQETQYF	TGCGCCAGCAGTCTGGAGGCCCAAGAGACCCAGTACTTC
TRBV20-1	TRBD1	TRBJ1-2	many	CSATLLTGVDGYTF	TGCAGTGCTACACTCCTGACAGGGGTGGATGGCTACACCTTC
TRBV6-1	TRBD1	TRBJ1-6	-	CASSEALPGQINSPLHF	TGTGCCAGCAGTGAAGCGCTTCCGGGACAGATAAATTCACCCCTCCACTTT
TRBV6-2/TRBV6-3	-	TRBJ2-7	few	CASSYSLWRESEQYF	TGTGCCAGCAGTTACTCGTTATGGAGGGAGAGCGAGCAGTACTTC
TRBV5-1	-	TRBJ2-2	-	CASSLAQATGELFF	TGCGCCAGCAGCTTGGCCCAAGCCACCGGGGAGCTGTTTTTT
TRBV7-2	-	TRBJ1-6	medium-sized	CASSLLMGFNNSPLHF	TGTGCCAGCAGCTTACTCATGGGCTTCAATAATTCACCCCTCCACTTT
TRBV20-1	-	TRBJ2-1	medium-sized	CSATYSREQFF	TGCAGTGCCACATACTCCCGGGAGCAGTTCTTC
TRBV4-2	TRBD2	TRBJ2-3	-	CASSHAGTIGMTDTQYF	TGTGCCAGCAGCCACGCGGGGACTATCGGGATGACAGATACGCAGTATTTT
TRBV5-1	-	TRBJ1-2	few	CASSLGGLGNYGYTF	TGCGCCAGCAGCTTGGGGGGTTTAGGGAACTATGGCTACACCTTC
TRBV2	-	TRBJ2-7	few	CASSVSYEQYF	TGTGCCAGCAGTGTATCTTACGAGCAGTACTTC
TRBV3-1	-	TRBJ1-5	-	CASSQDRDQPQHF	TGTGCCAGCAGCCAAGACAGGGACCAGCCCCAGCATTTT
TRBV28	TRBD1	TRBJ1-6	few	CASSLPGGGNSPLHF	TGTGCCAGCAGTTTGCCAGGGGGCGGAAATTCACCCCTCCACTTT
TRBV11-3	TRBD1	TRBJ1-1	many	CASSLKQGAKTNTEAFF	TGTGCCAGCAGCTTAAAACAGGGGGCGAAGACGAACACTGAAGCTTTCTTT
TRBV7-9	TRBD1	TRBJ2-1	many	CASSLLTGGNEQFF	TGTGCCAGCAGCCTCCTGACAGGGGGCAATGAGCAGTTCTTC
TRBV9	-	TRBJ2-5	many	CASTKTGLGETQYF	TGTGCCAGCACCAAAACAGGGCTGGGGGAGACCCAGTACTTC
TRBV28	TRBD1	TRBJ2-7	medium-sized	CASEGAPRTGSSYEQYF	TGTGCCAGCGAAGGGGCTCCTCGGACAGGGAGCTCCTACGAGCAGTACTTC
TRBV28	-	TRBJ1-2	-	CASSLQRGGYTF	TGTGCCAGCAGTTTGCAGCGAGGGGGCTACACCTTC
TRBV5-5	-	TRBJ2-7	-	CASSLYSGQTYEQYF	TGTGCCAGCAGCTTGTATTCCGGACAGACCTACGAGCAGTACTTC
TRBV25-1	-	TRBJ1-1	many	CASSSRDLMNTEAFF	TGTGCCAGCAGTTCCCGGGACCTCATGAACACTGAAGCTTTCTTT
TRBV24-1	TRBD1	TRBJ1-2	many	CATSDPDRGYGYTF	TGTGCCACCAGTGACCCGGACAGGGGCTATGGCTACACCTTC
TRBV6-2/TRBV6-3	-	TRBJ1-2	few	CASSYLGGGYTF	TGTGCCAGCAGTTACCTCGGGGGTGGCTACACCTTC
TRBV11-2	-	TRBJ2-5	-	CASSLGGAERRRLETQYF	TGTGCCAGCAGCTTAGGAGGGGCGGAGCGGAGAAGGTTGGAGACCCAGTACTTC
TRBV4-3	-	TRBJ2-5	-	CASSQDRHGETQYF	TGCGCCAGCAGCCAAGATCGACATGGGGAGACCCAGTACTTC
TRBV27	-	TRBJ1-5	few	CASSSTDNSNQPQHF	TGTGCCAGCAGTTCGACGGATAATAGCAATCAGCCCCAGCATTTT
TRBV20-1	TRBD1	TRBJ1-1	few	CSAADRVNTEAFF	TGCAGTGCTGCCGACAGGGTTAACACTGAAGCTTTCTTT
TRBV5-4	TRBD1	TRBJ2-5	-	CASSSEGQGAGETQYF	TGTGCCAGCAGCTCTGAAGGACAGGGGGCTGGAGAGACCCAGTACTTC
TRBV11-3	-	TRBJ2-7	medium-sized	CASSLGKNYEQYF	TGTGCCAGCAGCTTAGGAAAGAACTACGAGCAGTACTTC
TRBV11-2	TRBD1	TRBJ2-7	few	CASRAGDRPYEQYF	TGTGCCAGCAGGGCCGGGGACAGGCCCTACGAGCAGTACTTC
TRBV20-1	TRBD2	TRBJ2-7	medium-sized	CSARTPLAGETYEQYF	TGCAGTGCTAGAACCCCACTAGCGGGAGAGACTTACGAGCAGTACTTC
TRBV7-2	TRBD1	TRBJ2-2	medium-sized	CASSLAGGSNTGELFF	TGTGCCAGCAGCTTAGCAGGGGGCTCGAACACCGGGGAGCTGTTTTTT
TRBV27	-	TRBJ1-1	few	CASSLKTGSTEAFF	TGTGCCAGCAGTTTGAAAACAGGGAGCACTGAAGCTTTCTTT